This T cell receptor beta chain was identified in a study of shared T cell receptors in the human thymus. Produced via immunoSEQ multiplex PCR; TCRdb's table is partial and in-frame only. The sample shows over 650,000 clones, 80% to 90% of them seen only once. The same data also went into a second study, on human thymus T cells. That report notes: Resections were taken during corrective heart surgery, and the thymus tissue came from these. Thymic repertoires from unrelated individuals overlapped highly, related research reported.

The TCR originated in a boy under two years old with a congenital heart defect. The sequenced sample was thymocytes.

The CDR3: CASSCLSIQPAYEQYF. The CDR3, as DNA: TGTGCCAGCAGCTGTTTATCCATACAGCCCGCCTACGAGCAGTACTTC. The rearrangement links TRBV11-2 to TRBJ2-7; unclear D gene. The germline V gene encodes CDR1 SGHAT and CDR2 FQNNGV. V lost 4 bases, J lost 2 bases, and 18 bases lay in between. This CDR3 comprises 16 residues. Drawing the rest from reference TRBV11-2 and TRBJ2-7, the complete variable domain is EAGVAQSPRYKIIEKRQSVAFWCNPISGHATLYWYQQILGQGPKLLIQFQNNGVVDDSQLPKDRFSAERLKGVDSTLKIQPAKLEDSAVYLCASSCLSIQPAYEQYFGPGTRLTVT.